This TCR beta chain was recorded in a study of regulatory T cells in long-lasting Graves disease. Looked up from germline, CDR1 is SGHRS and CDR2 is YFSETQ. The CDR3 sequence is 15 residues long. V lost 2 bases and J lost 4; bases outside the gene matches: 8. Arm-PCR of CDR3 regions and iRepertoire HTBI primers were the basis on which TCR beta libraries were built. One entry per CDR3 protein, called by TCRdb with MiXCR from the multiplex PCR reads. The sample holds roughly 510,000 distinct CDR3 sequences; about 16% are singletons and the top ten take around 11%. Time point described: newly diagnosed GD, antithyroid drugs for less than 3 months. RNA isolated from PBMCs was used to make the TCR library. This clonotype was found many times. This same sample was also taken into another study, of T cells in Graves' hyperthyroidism and ophthalmopathy.

The sequencing here drew on peripheral blood mononuclear cells (PBMCs), taken at new diagnosis, from a patient treated with antithyroid drugs. This TCR was recovered from a man in his late teens or twenties with Graves disease. The genes are TRBV5-1 and TRBJ1-1; 7 nucleotides agree with TRBD1. As DNA, the CDR3 is TGCGCCAGCAGCTTAGAGACAGGGTGGGTCACTGAAGCTTTCTTT. Residues: CASSLETGWVTEAFF.